The rows below give T cell receptor beta chains drawn from one sample of a study of breast tumors, draining lymph nodes, adjacent tissues. A single record per CDR3 protein comes from TCRdb applying MiXCR to the multiplex PCR reads. The sample lists approximately 60,000 distinct CDR3 sequences, approximately 62% occurring once. Sequences were obtained from breast tumor tissue. The source of these receptors is a female donor with breast cancer. Some clones in this sample may be carry-over from other donors' samples. Each CDR3 is given with its conserved first and last residue. Fields, in order: CDR3 length, V gene, J gene, CDR3 protein.

cdr3_length: 14; v_call: TRBV15; j_call: TRBJ2-3; cdr3_aa: CATSRDHREDTQYF
cdr3_length: 17; v_call: TRBV7-9; j_call: TRBJ2-3; cdr3_aa: CASSLWDTTTITDTQYF
cdr3_length: 19; v_call: TRBV7-6; j_call: TRBJ2-7; cdr3_aa: CASSFYICSAAPGSYEQYF
cdr3_length: 15; v_call: TRBV19; j_call: TRBJ2-7; cdr3_aa: CTSSTKGENSYEQYF
cdr3_length: 12; v_call: TRBV20-1; j_call: TRBJ1-2; cdr3_aa: CSAPKRTYGSTF
cdr3_length: 14; v_call: TRBV20-1; j_call: TRBJ2-1; cdr3_aa: CSARLGGSGGEQFF
cdr3_length: 12; v_call: TRBV6-2/TRBV6-3; j_call: TRBJ2-5; cdr3_aa: CASSLPPETQYF
cdr3_length: 14; v_call: TRBV4-1; j_call: TRBJ2-6; cdr3_aa: CASSQGYGANVLTF
cdr3_length: 12; v_call: TRBV29-1; j_call: TRBJ2-7; cdr3_aa: CSVTSGPNEQYF
cdr3_length: 14; v_call: TRBV28; j_call: TRBJ2-2; cdr3_aa: CASSFGQAPRELFF
cdr3_length: 12; v_call: TRBV6-5; j_call: TRBJ1-2; cdr3_aa: CASRDWAYGYTF
cdr3_length: 14; v_call: TRBV5-5; j_call: TRBJ2-7; cdr3_aa: CASSLGTASYEQYF
cdr3_length: 13; v_call: TRBV20-1; j_call: TRBJ1-2; cdr3_aa: CSAREGGDWGYTF
cdr3_length: 13; v_call: TRBV5-1; j_call: TRBJ2-1; cdr3_aa: CASSLEGLREQFF
cdr3_length: 14; v_call: TRBV7-2; j_call: TRBJ2-5; cdr3_aa: CASKRTGGGETQYF
cdr3_length: 14; v_call: TRBV5-5; j_call: TRBJ2-4; cdr3_aa: CASSSWGAKNIQYF
cdr3_length: 15; v_call: TRBV3-1; j_call: TRBJ1-3; cdr3_aa: CASSLGGGAGNTIYF
cdr3_length: 13; v_call: TRBV12-3/TRBV12-4; j_call: TRBJ1-2; cdr3_aa: CASTLDGVSGYTF
cdr3_length: 14; v_call: TRBV29-1; j_call: TRBJ1-4; cdr3_aa: CSVVLGTGAEKLFF
cdr3_length: 15; v_call: TRBV5-1; j_call: TRBJ1-4; cdr3_aa: CASSSFGQGHEKLFF
cdr3_length: 17; v_call: TRBV24-1; j_call: TRBJ2-7; cdr3_aa: CATSARGDTGEGYEQYF
cdr3_length: 16; v_call: TRBV2; j_call: TRBJ1-3; cdr3_aa: CASTQGRANYGYTIYF
cdr3_length: 14; v_call: TRBV30; j_call: TRBJ2-3; cdr3_aa: CAWSVLMSTDTQYF
cdr3_length: 14; v_call: TRBV6-2/TRBV6-3; j_call: TRBJ2-7; cdr3_aa: CASSRPGLGHEQYF
cdr3_length: 15; v_call: TRBV9; j_call: TRBJ2-3; cdr3_aa: CASSVSPVRRDTQYF
cdr3_length: 16; v_call: TRBV7-2; j_call: TRBJ2-3; cdr3_aa: CASSLQRRKGTDTQYF
cdr3_length: 14; v_call: TRBV19; j_call: TRBJ1-6; cdr3_aa: CTSSITDKDSPLHF
cdr3_length: 21; v_call: TRBV24-1; j_call: TRBJ2-2; cdr3_aa: CATSDSTQGPQGCANTGELFF
cdr3_length: 13; v_call: TRBV19; j_call: TRBJ2-3; cdr3_aa: CASRYQPTDTQYF
cdr3_length: 14; v_call: TRBV20-1; j_call: TRBJ2-1; cdr3_aa: CSASRTSGPNEQFF
cdr3_length: 15; v_call: TRBV25-1; j_call: TRBJ1-4; cdr3_aa: CASSARLWDGEKLFF
cdr3_length: 14; v_call: TRBV19; j_call: TRBJ1-4; cdr3_aa: CARGGGVTNEKLFF
cdr3_length: 11; v_call: TRBV19; j_call: TRBJ2-2; cdr3_aa: CASRVAGGLFF
cdr3_length: 13; v_call: TRBV14; j_call: TRBJ2-3; cdr3_aa: CASSQWTQGTQYF
cdr3_length: 12; v_call: TRBV27; j_call: TRBJ2-6; cdr3_aa: CASSPLLGVLTF
cdr3_length: 13; v_call: TRBV29-1; j_call: TRBJ2-7; cdr3_aa: CSVRTGALDEQYF
cdr3_length: 16; v_call: TRBV24-1; j_call: TRBJ2-7; cdr3_aa: CATSEVQVRGTYEQYF
cdr3_length: 15; v_call: TRBV7-9; j_call: TRBJ2-3; cdr3_aa: CASSAGLAGDDTQYF
cdr3_length: 16; v_call: TRBV4-2; j_call: TRBJ2-5; cdr3_aa: CASRPLAGGIGETQYF
cdr3_length: 16; v_call: TRBV7-9; j_call: TRBJ1-2; cdr3_aa: CASSYRGRAGGYGYTF
cdr3_length: 14; v_call: TRBV19; j_call: TRBJ1-1; cdr3_aa: CASGQGTWNTEAFF
cdr3_length: 15; v_call: TRBV5-6; j_call: TRBJ1-4; cdr3_aa: CASSSKAAGSEKLFF
cdr3_length: 12; v_call: TRBV30; j_call: TRBJ1-1; cdr3_aa: CAWSGDGHRAFF
cdr3_length: 17; v_call: TRBV14; j_call: TRBJ2-6; cdr3_aa: CASSPDRVTSGANVLTF
cdr3_length: 11; v_call: TRBV20-1; j_call: TRBJ2-1; cdr3_aa: CSAPGADEQFF
cdr3_length: 13; v_call: TRBV7-8; j_call: TRBJ2-7; cdr3_aa: CASSLVGGYEQYF
cdr3_length: 14; v_call: TRBV20-1; j_call: TRBJ2-3; cdr3_aa: CSARGTSGTDTQYF
cdr3_length: 18; v_call: TRBV11-2; j_call: TRBJ1-4; cdr3_aa: CASSQRDSPTSRNEKLFF
cdr3_length: 13; v_call: TRBV12-3/TRBV12-4; j_call: TRBJ1-2; cdr3_aa: CASTPEIDYGYTF
cdr3_length: 15; v_call: TRBV9; j_call: TRBJ2-7; cdr3_aa: CASSEGSGVWSEQYF
cdr3_length: 12; v_call: TRBV5-6; j_call: TRBJ2-2; cdr3_aa: CASSSLGGELFF
cdr3_length: 14; v_call: TRBV20-1; j_call: TRBJ1-3; cdr3_aa: CSAFDPNYGYTIYF
cdr3_length: 16; v_call: TRBV10-3; j_call: TRBJ2-1; cdr3_aa: CAISESQLGPHNEQFF